This T cell receptor (beta chain) was profiled in a study of siplizumab effects on memory and regulatory T cells (dated 2019 in TCRdb). General notes on the study: Across about 8 responder-stimulator pairs, paired mixed lymphocyte reactions were conducted with siplizumab at 0.8 to 1 ug/mL and without drug. The study examined how the anti-CD2 antibody siplizumab affects alloreactive T-cell subsets in allogeneic mixed lymphocyte reactions built from human PBMCs.

A word on this clone: The antigen it recognizes is unknown. No much larger clonotype is one base removed from it; base qualities were not supplied.

The paper's findings and limits, for the study overall: Siplizumab significantly lowered the cumulative frequency of alloreactive sequences that could be traced to unstimulated CD4+ memory T cells. A naive or memory phenotype could not be assigned to roughly 80-95% of proliferating CD4+ or CD8+ clones. Of the alloreactive CD4+ clones that could be mapped, the Treg-derived share averaged about 63% with siplizumab compared with 25% to 30% in control reactions. Because sequences at frequencies below about 10^-5 were poorly captured, only a minor fraction of alloreactive clones could be mapped back to unstimulated subsets. The suppressive function of proliferating Tregs from siplizumab cultures was not functionally confirmed. Greater diversity appeared to be present in unstimulated naive T cells than in memory T cells, and a substantial contribution to the alloresponse seemed to be made by naive cells.

Library method: the immunoSEQ multiplex PCR assay. The deep sequencing platform assayed approximately 10^5 TCR templates per sample. Genomic DNA extracted from sorted T cells was used for TCRbeta CDR3 sequencing. The original pipeline was this. The R programming language was used for clonal analysis of TCRbeta CDR3 data. Alloreactive CD4+ and CD8+ clones were defined by comparing unstimulated samples with post-reaction CFSE-low samples. Alloreactive CD4+ clones were assigned to regulatory or non-regulatory origin by matching sequences to sorted unstimulated Treg and non-Treg repertoires. TCRdb holds this immuneACCESS table with in-frame rearrangements only. Some clones are missing; in checked studies, unresolved V genes explain under half, and the rest has no known cause. V, J and clone size are those of that table, while D and trimming were read from the DNA. Across this sample there are about 10,000 clones, with around 45% seen only once. Approximately 12% of the sample is in the top ten clones.

The CDR3 contains 16 residues, cysteine and phenylalanine counted. Here the CDR3 DNA is all that survives: 48 bases in frame from base 1. CDR1 and CDR2 (SGHRS, YFSETQ) derive from the germline V gene. Compared with germline, V lacks 4 bases and J lacks 0 bases; bases without a gene match: 10. Cells in the mixed lymphocyte reaction were cultured together at 37 degrees C for 5 to 7 days. Responder PBMCs were labelled with CFSE, stimulator PBMCs were labelled with Violet Dye, and the two were mixed at a 1:1 ratio. Sorted unstimulated T cells and proliferating T cells recovered from mixed lymphocyte reactions underwent TCRbeta CDR3 sequencing. Fresh whole blood from roughly 10 HLA-typed healthy donors was used to isolate PBMCs. For TCR sequencing, responder T cells that had proliferated and were CFSE-low were FACS-sorted once the mixed lymphocyte reaction was over.

This sequence was found in a human donor in good health; the cells came from an allogeneic mixed lymphocyte reaction. The V gene is TRBV5-1 and the J gene is TRBJ2-7; 7 nucleotides in the junction match TRBD1. The sample taken for sequencing was CFSE-low (dividing) CD8+ T cells sorted from an allogeneic mixed lymphocyte reaction. This receptor has the CDR3 CASSARQGVFSYEQYF. The DNA sequence reads TGCGCCAGCAGCGCAAGACAGGGAGTCTTCTCCTACGAGCAGTACTTC. Extended through the reference TRBV5-1 and TRBJ2-7 proteins, this CDR3 yields the full variable domain: KAGVTQTPRYLIKTRGQQVTLSCSPISGHRSVSWYQQTPGQGLQFLFEYFSETQRNKGNFPGRFSGRQFSNSRSEMNVSTLELGDSALYLCASSARQGVFSYEQYFGPGTRLTVT.